The 3 T cell receptor beta chains below come from one sample, sequenced in a study of T cell clonality in common variable immunodeficiency. Findings and caveats of the study: In common variable immunodeficiency, TCR beta chains reportedly carried fewer deletions and N-nucleotide insertions.

This table comes from immunoSEQ multiplex PCR, and its TCRdb copy is limited to in-frame clones, with some not included. Reported are approximately 20,000 clones, none seen only once; the ten largest carry 24%. These receptors have no identified antigens. Sequencing used peripheral blood mononuclear cells. The receptors originated from a human donor with common variable immunodeficiency.

A few counts support this clone. The sequence runs out 3 residues before the end of the CDR3; the remainder is reconstructed from the germline J gene. The chain links TRBV2 to TRBJ2-5; tentative D call: TRBD1 (6 bases). V dropped 6 bases and J dropped 2 bases, with 19 bases sitting between them. The germline CDR1 and CDR2 sequences are SNHLY and FYNNEI. This CDR3 has 16 residues. The CDR3 reads CASRVLPGVRQETQYF. The sequenced CDR3 bases are TGTGCCAGCAGAGTCCTTCCAGGGGTAAGACAAGAGACC.

To note about this clone: Read sequence stops 3 residues before the CDR3 end, and the germline J gene provides the missing end. The V gene is TRBV2, the J gene TRBJ2-7; D unclear. The CDR3 is 16 amino acids. V was shortened by 10 bases and J by 4 bases, with 26 bases between the two germline ends. Germline V gene data show CDR1 as SNHLY and CDR2 as FYNNEI. The CDR3 loop is CAINGVGHQDVYEQYF. The sequenced part of the CDR3 DNA is TGTGCCATCAACGGTGTCGGTCACCAAGATGTGTACGAG.

This clone was observed at least ten times. The CDR3 DNA, read in part, is TGTGCCAGTAGTATAATAGGGCCCGGCATT. Its translation: CASSIIGPGI. The entire CDR3 sequence reads CASSIIGPGIQYF. The rearrangement links TRBV19 to TRBJ2-4; D is uncertain. The read terminates 3 residues ahead of where the CDR3 ends, so the germline J gene completes it. Trimming shortened V by 2 bases and J by 9 bases, and 11 bases separated the two germline ends. From germline, CDR1 is LNHDA and CDR2 SQIVND (reference sequence). There are 13 residues in the CDR3.